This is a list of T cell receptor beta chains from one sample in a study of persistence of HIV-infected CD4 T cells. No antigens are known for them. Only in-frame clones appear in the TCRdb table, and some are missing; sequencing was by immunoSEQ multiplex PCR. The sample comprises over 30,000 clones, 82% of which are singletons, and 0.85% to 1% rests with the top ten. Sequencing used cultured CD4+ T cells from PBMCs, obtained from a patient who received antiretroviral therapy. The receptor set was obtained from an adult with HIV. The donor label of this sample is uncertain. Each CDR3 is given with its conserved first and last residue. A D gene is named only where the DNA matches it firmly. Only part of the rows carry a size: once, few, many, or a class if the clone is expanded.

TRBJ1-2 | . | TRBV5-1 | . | TGCGCCAGCAGGTCCTACGCCGTCCCTGAGCATGGCTACACCTTC | CASRSYAVPEHGYTF
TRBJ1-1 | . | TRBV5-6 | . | TGTGCCAGCAGCTTGCGGACCAGGGACACTGAAGCTTTCTTT | CASSLRTRDTEAFF
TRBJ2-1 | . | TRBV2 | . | TGTGCCAGCAGCCCGCACCAGAGCTCCTACAATGAGCAGTTCTTC | CASSPHQSSYNEQFF
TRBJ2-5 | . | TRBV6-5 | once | TGTGCCAGCAGTTACGGAGAGACCCAGTACTTC | CASSYGETQYF
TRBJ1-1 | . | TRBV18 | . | TGTGCCAGCTCACCACCCGGCGTTTGGGGAGCTTTCTTT | CASSPPGVWGAFF
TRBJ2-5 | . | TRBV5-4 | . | TGTGCCAGCACCTCGTGGGGGTCCCGCCAAGAGACCCAGTACTTC | CASTSWGSRQETQYF
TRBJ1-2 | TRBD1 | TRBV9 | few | TGTGCCAGCAGCGTTAGGGACAGGGATGGCTACACCTTC | CASSVRDRDGYTF
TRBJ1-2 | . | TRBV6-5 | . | TGTGCCAGCAGTTACTCTTATTCCGGGGACTATGGCTACACCTTC | CASSYSYSGDYGYTF
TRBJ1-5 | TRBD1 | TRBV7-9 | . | TGTGCCAGCAGTTTTTCGGGACAGCTCAATCAGCCCCAGCATTTT | CASSFSGQLNQPQHF
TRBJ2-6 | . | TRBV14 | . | TGTGCCAGCAGCCAAGATGTGGGGACTGGGGCCAACGTCCTGACTTTC | CASSQDVGTGANVLTF
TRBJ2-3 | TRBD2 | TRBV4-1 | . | TGCGCCAGCAGCTCTCAGACTAGCGGGGGGGCAGATACGCAGTATTTT | CASSSQTSGGADTQYF
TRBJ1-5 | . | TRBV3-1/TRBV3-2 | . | TGTGCCAGCAGCCAAGCGCAGGGGTCAAATCAGCCCCAGCATTTT | CASSQAQGSNQPQHF
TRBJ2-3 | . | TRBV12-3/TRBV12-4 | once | TGTGCCAGCAGTTTTAGAGATACGCAGTATTTT | CASSFRDTQYF
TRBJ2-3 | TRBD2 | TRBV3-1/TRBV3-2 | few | TGTGCCAGCAGCCCGCGACTAGCGGGTAATACAGATACGCAGTATTTT | CASSPRLAGNTDTQYF
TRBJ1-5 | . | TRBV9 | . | TGTGCCAGCAGCCGTTCGGGGGACCAGCCCCAGCATTTT | CASSRSGDQPQHF
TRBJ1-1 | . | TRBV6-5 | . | TGTGCCAGCACGTCCTCAGAGGCGAACACTGAAGCTTTCTTT | CASTSSEANTEAFF
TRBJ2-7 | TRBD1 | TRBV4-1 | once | TGCGCCAGCAGCCGTCTGGGACAGGGACCCTACGAGCAGTACTTC | CASSRLGQGPYEQYF
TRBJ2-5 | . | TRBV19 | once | TGTGCCAGTAGTATTCGCGGATGGGGAGAGACCCAGTACTTC | CASSIRGWGETQYF
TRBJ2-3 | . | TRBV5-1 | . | TGCGCCAGCAGCTTGGCGACGGTTACAGATACGCAGTATTTT | CASSLATVTDTQYF
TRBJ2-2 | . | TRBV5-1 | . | TGCGCCAGCAGCTTGATACACAACACCGGGGAGCTGTTTTTT | CASSLIHNTGELFF
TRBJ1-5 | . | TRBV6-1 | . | TGTGCCAGCAGTGTTCGGGCCCTCCTGGGGAGCAATCAGCCCCAGCATTTT | CASSVRALLGSNQPQHF
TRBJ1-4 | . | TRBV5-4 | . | TGTGCCAGCAGCCAAGCACAGGGAACTAATGAAAAACTGTTTTTT | CASSQAQGTNEKLFF
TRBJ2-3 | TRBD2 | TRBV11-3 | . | TGTGCCAGCAGCAACCGGGAGGGCGCAGATACGCAGTATTTT | CASSNREGADTQYF
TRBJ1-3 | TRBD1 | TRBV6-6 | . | TGTGCCAGCACCACAGGGGGCACCGTGAACACCATATATTTT | CASTTGGTVNTIYF
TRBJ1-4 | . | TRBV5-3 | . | TGTGCCAGAAGCTTGGTTGGGGGGTTGGCAGCTAATGAAAAACTGTTTTTT | CARSLVGGLAANEKLFF
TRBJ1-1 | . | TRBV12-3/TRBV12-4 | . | TGTGCCAGCAGAGGCTCATGGGGGGCTGAAGCTTTCTTT | CASRGSWGAEAFF
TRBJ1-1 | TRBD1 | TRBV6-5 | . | TGTGCCAGCGGCAGGGGGCAAGGCACTGAAGCTTTCTTT | CASGRGQGTEAFF
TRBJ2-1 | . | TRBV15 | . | TGTGCCACCAGGGGCGGGGGCCTCTACAATGAGCAGTTCTTC | CATRGGGLYNEQFF
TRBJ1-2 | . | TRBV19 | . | TGTGCCAGTAGCAGATTCGAAGGGAACTATGGCTACACCTTC | CASSRFEGNYGYTF
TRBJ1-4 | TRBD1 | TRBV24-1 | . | TGTGCCACCAGTGACCCCAGGGGGCTATATGAAAAACTGTTTTTT | CATSDPRGLYEKLFF
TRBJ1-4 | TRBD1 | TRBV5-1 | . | TGCGCCAGCCGTCAACAGGGGGGATATGAAAAACTGTTTTTT | CASRQQGGYEKLFF
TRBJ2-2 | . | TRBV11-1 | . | TGTGCCAGCAGCTTAGGGACGGATTTCACCGGGGAGCTGTTTTTT | CASSLGTDFTGELFF
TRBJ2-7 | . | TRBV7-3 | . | TGTGCCAGCAGCTTAGGGGGGCCCTCCTACGAGCAGTACTTC | CASSLGGPSYEQYF
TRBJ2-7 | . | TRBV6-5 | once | TGTGCCAGCAGTTACTTGTGGACAGCTCACTCCTACGAGCAGTACTTC | CASSYLWTAHSYEQYF
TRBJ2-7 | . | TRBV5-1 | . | TGCGCCAGCAGCTTTGGAGGGAGGGAGCAGTACTTC | CASSFGGREQYF
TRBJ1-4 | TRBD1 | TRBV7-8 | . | TGTGCCAGCAGCTTCACAGGGGGCGGCACTAATGAAAAACTGTTTTTT | CASSFTGGGTNEKLFF
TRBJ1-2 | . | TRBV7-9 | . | TGTGCCAGCAGCTTAGACAGGCTCCCGCCCCTATTGGAGTACACCTTC | CASSLDRLPPLLEYTF
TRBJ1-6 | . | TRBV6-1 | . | TGTGCCAGCAGTCTCCGGAGGGGTGATTCACCCCTCCACTTT | CASSLRRGDSPLHF
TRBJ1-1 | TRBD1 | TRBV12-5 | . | TGTGCTACGTCTGCATTCCAGGGAAGGGGGCACACTGAAGCTTTCTTT | CATSAFQGRGHTEAFF
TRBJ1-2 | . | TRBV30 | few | TGTGCCTGGAGGGACCCTCTCAGAGCTAACTATGGCTACACCTTC | CAWRDPLRANYGYTF